What follows are 29 T cell receptor beta chains derived from one specimen sequenced in a study of blood T cell repertoires in COVID-19. Data came from immunoSEQ multiplex PCR; TCRdb stores just in-frame clones and leaves some out. Here the sample spans roughly 200,000 clones, roughly 87% being singletons. Sequenced input: PBMCs or T cells enriched from blood (not recorded which). The receptor set was obtained from a man between 18 and 35 years old with acute COVID-19.

This rearrangement joins TRBV28 to TRBJ2-5; 9 bases align to TRBD2. With 6 bases clipped from V and 5 bases from J, the junction kept 7 bases outside the gene matches. The CDR3 spans 14 residues. Germline CDR1 MDHEN, CDR2 SYDVKM. CDR3 in DNA: TGTGCCAGCAGACCCATAGCGGGAGTGGAGACCCAGTACTTC. This sequence encodes CASRPIAGVETQYF.

V is TRBV2 and J is TRBJ2-4, with TRBD2 matching over 13 bases. Germline assignment: CDR1 SNHLY and CDR2 FYNNEI. J was trimmed by 4 bases and V by 3 bases; bases with no gene match: 9. This CDR3 has 18 amino acids. CDR3 nucleotide sequence: TGTGCCAGCAGTGACGGGACTAGCGGGACAGTGGCAAAAAACATTCAGTACTTC. Amino acids: CASSDGTSGTVAKNIQYF.

The V gene is TRBV4-2, the J gene TRBJ2-2; the D gene is possibly TRBD2 (7 bases). V lost 0 bases, J lost 7 bases, and 15 bases lay in between. The CDR3 length is 16 residues. CDR1 and CDR2 from the germline V gene are LGHNA and YNFKEQ. CDR3: CASSQEGGGGVGELFF. The CDR3 nucleotides read TGTGCCAGCAGCCAAGAGGGAGGGGGAGGTGTCGGGGAGCTGTTTTTT.

On this clone: The junction shows a germline mismatch at one end, possibly a read error. The V and J genes are TRBV7-2 and TRBJ1-2; D remains ambiguous. The germline CDR1 and CDR2 sequences are SGHTA and FQGNSA. The CDR3 spans 14 residues. CDR3 in DNA: TGTGCCAGCAGCTACGCGGGTCCTAAATATGGCTACACCTTC. Its translation: CASSYAGPKYGYTF. The full variable domain, its missing parts supplied by reference TRBV7-2 and TRBJ1-2, is GAGVSQSPSNKVTEKGKDVELRCDPISGHTALYWYRQSLGQGLEFLIYFQGNSAPDKSGLPSDRFSAERTGGSVSTLTIQRTQQEDSAVYLCASSYAGPKYGYTFGSGTRLTVV.

The rearrangement uses TRBV7-9 and TRBJ2-5, with D maybe TRBD2 (5 bases). The CDR3 contains 14 residues. With 11 bases removed from V and 5 bases from J, the gap between germline ends came to 21 bases. In germline, CDR1 is SEHNR, CDR2 FQNEAQ (reference sequence). The CDR3 bases are TGTGCCTGGGAGAACACCGACGAGTGGGAGACCCAGTACTTC. It encodes CAWENTDEWETQYF.

The chain has TRBV11-1 and TRBJ2-5; the D gene is possibly TRBD1 (5 bases). In germline, CDR1 is SGHAT, CDR2 FQDESV (reference sequence). V was cut by 2 bases and J by 5 bases, with 12 bases left in between. There are 14 residues in the CDR3. The CDR3 sequence is CASSLKGVSETQYF. The CDR3 nucleotides read TGTGCCAGCAGCTTAAAAGGGGTGTCGGAGACCCAGTACTTC.

The rearrangement links TRBV11-3 to TRBJ1-1; TRBD1 aligns across 7 bases. Germline CDR1 SGHNT, CDR2 YENEEA. CDR3 length equals 16 residues. The ends lost 4 bases at V and 1 base at J; junction bases unmatched: 9. CDR3: CASSSEDRAGNTEAFF. CDR3 nucleotide sequence: TGTGCCAGCAGCTCGGAAGACAGGGCGGGGAACACTGAAGCTTTCTTT.

The chain carries TRBV6-5 and TRBJ2-1; TRBD2 matches at 7 bases. The CDR3 is 16 residues long. J was trimmed by 9 bases and V by 3 bases; bases with no gene match: 14. Germline V gene sequence: CDR1 MNHEY, CDR2 SVGAGI. For the CDR3, the DNA is TGTGCCAGCAGTTATCTTGGCGGGAGCTCCAGGAGTGAGCAGTTCTTC. Translating it yields CASSYLGGSSRSEQFF.

The gene calls are TRBV5-1 and TRBJ2-7; possible D gene TRBD1, 6 bases. This CDR3 is 13 amino acids long. V dropped 4 bases and J dropped 5 bases, with 13 bases sitting between them. Germline CDR1 and CDR2: SGHRS and YFSETQ. CDR3 DNA sequence: TGCGCCAGCAGCGGCGACAGGTTAAACGAGCAGTACTTC. Translation: CASSGDRLNEQYF.

The rearrangement links TRBV24-1 to TRBJ2-2; the match to TRBD2 covers 13 bases. The junction had 3 bases not matched to a gene; V was cut back by 4 bases and J by 5 bases. The CDR3 is 16 amino acids. Germline assignment: CDR1 KGHDR and CDR2 SFDVKD. CDR3 bases: TGTGCCACCAGTGACGCGGGACTAGCGGGGACCGGGGAGCTGTTTTTT. It codes for CATSDAGLAGTGELFF.

V gene TRBV2 combines with J gene TRBJ1-1, with D possibly being TRBD1 (6 bases). Germline V lookup: CDR1 SNHLY, CDR2 FYNNEI. The CDR3 is 12 amino acids. V was shortened by 5 bases and J by 5 bases, with 9 bases between the two germline ends. CDR3 bases: TGTGCCAGCAGTAACAGGGTGACTGAAGCTTTCTTT. This sequence encodes CASSNRVTEAFF.

This chain uses TRBV18 with TRBJ2-2, with 7 bases fitting TRBD2. The CDR3 is made up of 17 amino acids. The germline CDR1 and CDR2 sequences are KGHSH and LQKENI. Germline trimming cut 0 bases from V and 5 bases from J; bases unmatched to any gene: 9. CDR3 residues: CASSPPGEAGRTGELFF. The CDR3 DNA is TGTGCCAGCTCACCACCTGGGGAAGCGGGGCGTACCGGGGAGCTGTTTTTT.

This chain uses TRBV2 with TRBJ1-2, with D maybe TRBD1 (5 bases). V lost 5 bases and J 4 bases, leaving 14 bases between the germline ends. The CDR3 is 14 amino acids. From germline, CDR1 is SNHLY and CDR2 FYNNEI. The CDR3 coding sequence is TGTGCCAGCAGTCGGGACTGGAATAGCTATGGCTACACCTTC. Translated, it gives CASSRDWNSYGYTF.

The chain links TRBV5-4 to TRBJ2-5; TRBD2 is a possible D gene (5 bases). Trimming pared 4 bases from V and 3 bases from J, leaving 13 bases between. CDR3 length equals 14 residues. Germline values: CDR1 SGHNT, CDR2 YYREEE (reference sequence). In DNA, the CDR3 is TGTGCCAGCAGCCCAACGGCGGGTGAAGAGACCCAGTACTTC. Its protein is CASSPTAGEETQYF.

The genes are TRBV29-1 and TRBJ2-1, with TRBD2 identical over 11 bases. The CDR3 runs 15 residues. V trimming: 3 bases; J trimming: 7 bases; junction bases outside the gene matches: 8. Looked up from germline, CDR1 is SQVTM and CDR2 is ANQGSEA. In DNA, the CDR3 is TGCAGCGTTGACGATACGGGACTAGCGGTAAATGAGCAGTTCTTC. Amino acids: CSVDDTGLAVNEQFF.

This rearrangement joins TRBV19 to TRBJ1-5; possibly TRBD1 for D (5 bases). Germline-derived CDR1 and CDR2 are LNHDA and SQIVND (reference sequence). This CDR3 contains 14 residues. Trimming took 4 bases from V and 6 from J, leaving 13 bases between them. The CDR3 sequence: CASSTIDRSQPQHF. CDR3 sequence (DNA): TGTGCCAGTAGTACGATAGACAGATCTCAGCCCCAGCATTTT.

This clone was observed a few times. The chain carries TRBV7-9 and TRBJ2-7; TRBD2 matches at 9 bases. V lost 0 bases, J lost 5 bases, and 11 bases stayed unmatched. Germline V gene data show CDR1 as SEHNR and CDR2 as FQNEAQ (reference sequence). The length of the CDR3 is 17 residues. CDR3 loop: CASSLAGGLAGDHEQYF. Here the CDR3 DNA reads TGTGCCAGCAGCTTAGCGGGGGGATTAGCGGGAGACCACGAGCAGTACTTC.

Only a few counts were recorded for this clone. The genes are TRBV6-4 and TRBJ2-3, with 7 nucleotides matching TRBD1. This CDR3 region has 14 residues. V dropped 5 bases and J dropped 3; count of bases not matched to a gene: 5. Germline V gives CDR1 MRHNA, CDR2 SNTAGT. This CDR3 is CASSSTGETDTQYF. CDR3 coding DNA: TGTGCCAGCAGTTCCACAGGGGAGACAGATACGCAGTATTTT.

The chain links TRBV7-3 to TRBJ2-1; TRBD2 matches at 15 bases. J gave up 10 bases and V 6 bases, and 4 bases lay outside the gene matches. The V gene's germline CDR1 is SGHTA and CDR2 FQGTGA. The CDR3 is 14 amino acids. CDR3 amino acids: CASSGTSGRLEQFF. In nucleotides, the CDR3 is TGTGCCAGCAGTGGGACTAGCGGGAGGCTCGAGCAGTTCTTC. The whole variable domain, filled in from reference TRBV7-3 and TRBJ2-1, reads GAGVSQTPSNKVTEKGKYVELRCDPISGHTALYWYRQSLGQGPEFLIYFQGTGAADDSGLPNDRFFAVRPEGSVSTLKIQRTERGDSAVYLCASSGTSGRLEQFFGPGTRLTVL.

The genes are TRBV4-1 and TRBJ2-7, with D possibly being TRBD1 (5 bases). V gave up 4 bases and J gave up 0 bases, with 10 bases separating them. The CDR3 contains 14 residues. Germline values: CDR1 MGHRA, CDR2 YSYEKL. This CDR3 reads CASSPDQGSYEQYF. The CDR3 region has the DNA TGCGCCAGCAGCCCCGACCAGGGCTCCTACGAGCAGTACTTC.

The chain recombines TRBV7-8 with TRBJ1-2; TRBD1 is a possible D gene (6 bases). The V gene's germline CDR1 is SGHVS and CDR2 FQNEAQ. The ends were cut back, 7 bases at V and 7 bases at J, with 22 bases in the middle. This CDR3 region has 15 residues. This CDR3 is CASTSLQGPRSGYTF. In DNA form, the CDR3 reads TGTGCCAGCACCAGTCTACAGGGTCCTCGTAGTGGCTACACCTTC.

V and J are TRBV5-6 and TRBJ1-2; D not certain. The CDR3 is 13 amino acids. Germline V gene sequence: CDR1 SGHDT, CDR2 YYEEEE. V shed 0 bases and J shed 4 bases, with 7 bases lying between them. As DNA, the CDR3 is TGTGCCAGCAGCTTGGGGCGGTTCTATGGCTACACCTTC. It yields the protein CASSLGRFYGYTF.

In this sample, this clone turned up once. V and J are TRBV19 and TRBJ1-1; the match to TRBD1 covers 7 bases. CDR1 and CDR2 (germline): LNHDA, SQIVND (reference sequence). V was clipped by 0 bases and J by 13 bases; unmatched bases: 8. The CDR3 has 13 residues. The chain's CDR3 is CASSIEGTEGGFF. The CDR3 DNA follows: TGTGCCAGTAGTATAGAAGGGACAGAAGGAGGTTTCTTT.

The chain recombines TRBV7-8 with TRBJ1-1; D may be TRBD1 (5 bases). V gave up 1 base and J gave up 5 bases, with 11 bases separating them. The CDR3 runs to 14 residues. The germline gives CDR1 SGHVS, CDR2 FQNEAQ. CDR3 amino acids: CASSLGPRETEAFF. The CDR3, as DNA: TGTGCCAGCAGCTTAGGACCCAGGGAAACTGAAGCTTTCTTT.

The chain links TRBV4-2 to TRBJ2-5; D unresolved. Trimming stripped 6 bases from V and 4 bases from J, with 6 bases between. Germline CDR1 and CDR2: LGHNA and YNFKEQ. This CDR3 spans 11 amino acids. The CDR3 bases are TGTGCCAGCAGACTACGAGAGACCCAGTACTTC. This sequence encodes CASRLRETQYF.

V and J are TRBV6-6 and TRBJ1-2, with 9 bases matching TRBD1. Germline values: CDR1 MNHNY, CDR2 SVGAGI (reference sequence). J was trimmed by 7 bases and V by 6 bases; bases with no gene match: 9. This CDR3 is built from 14 residues. The CDR3 region has the DNA TGTGCCAGCAGCCAAGGACAGGGGAGGGGTGGCTACACCTTC. Encoded protein: CASSQGQGRGGYTF.

This chain joins TRBV30 and TRBJ2-6, with D hard to call. The CDR3 has 13 amino acids. Germline values: CDR1 GTSNPN, CDR2 SVGIG (reference sequence). V was trimmed by 3 bases and J by 4 bases, leaving 7 bases between them. CDR3 region: CAWSPVGANVLTF. The DNA of the CDR3 is TGTGCCTGGAGCCCCGTGGGGGCCAACGTCCTGACTTTC.

The table lists this clone with a few counts. The gene calls are TRBV4-1 and TRBJ2-1; TRBD2 aligns across 10 bases. The CDR3 consists of 16 residues. V lost 1 base, J lost 9 bases, and 9 bases stayed unmatched. In germline, CDR1 is MGHRA, CDR2 YSYEKL. The CDR3 is CASSQVAPGLASEQFF. The CDR3 region has the DNA TGCGCCAGCAGCCAAGTCGCTCCGGGACTAGCGAGTGAGCAGTTCTTC.

V is TRBV27 and J is TRBJ2-2; 7 positions agree with TRBD1. Germline loops: CDR1 MNHEY, CDR2 SMNVEV (reference sequence). CDR3 length equals 14 residues. The V segment lost 6 bases and the J segment 6 bases; nucleotides outside the gene matches: 7. Here the CDR3 DNA reads TGTGCCAGCAGCCTGACAGGGTCCCCCGGGGAGCTGTTTTTT. Amino acids: CASSLTGSPGELFF.